One and the same sample provided the 24 T cell receptor beta chains below, sequenced in a study of CD8+ T cells in alopecia areata. After pooling, cutaneous lymph node cells were sorted with CD4, CD8alpha, NKG2D, NKG2ACE and other markers. Extraction and reverse transcription of RNA yielded cDNA as the sequencing template. Libraries were prepared by immunoSEQ multiplex PCR; TCRdb keeps only in-frame clonotypes and omits some of them. This sample carries around 300,000 clones and no singletons, and 1.2% goes to the top ten. The sequencing input was CD4+ T cells sorted from a lymph node. The receptors derive from a C3H/HeJ mouse with alopecia areata. The mice in this strain carry MHC haplotype H2-k.

This clone showed up just a few times. Mouse gene names and germline throughout. CDR3 sequence: CASSPVRTGVAEQFF. The sequenced CDR3 bases are TGTGCCAGCAGCCCAGTACGTACAGGGGTTGCT. The chain carries TRBV5 and TRBJ2-1; 7 bases are shared with TRBD1. The CDR3 end lies 4 residues beyond the end of the read and is filled in from the germline J gene. Per germline, CDR1 LGHNA and CDR2 YNLKQL (reference sequence). V shed 4 bases and J 6 bases; nucleotides not matched to a gene: 9. This CDR3 has 15 residues.

With regard to this clone: Any gene name here is a mouse gene name. The read falls 4 residues short of the CDR3 end, and the missing part is taken from the germline J gene. This sequence joins TRBV19 and TRBJ1-2, with 8 bases fitting TRBD1. Unmatched junction bases numbered 3, after V lost 5 bases and J lost 0 bases. The CDR3 loop spans 14 amino acids. Germline loops: CDR1 FNHDT, CDR2 SITEND (reference sequence). CDR3 loop: CASSRQGPNSDYTF. CDR3 DNA (partial): TGTGCCAGCAGCAGACAGGGGCCAAACTCC.

Points on this clone: Mouse germline and gene names are used. The read ends 4 residues early relative to the CDR3; the germline J gene fills the gap. This same CDR3 is encoded by further DNA sequences in the sample. The chain couples TRBV19 to TRBJ1-2; 10 nucleotides match TRBD1. Germline V gene lookup returns CDR1 FNHDT and CDR2 SITEND (reference sequence). Unmatched junction bases numbered 4, after V lost 5 bases and J lost 3 bases. The CDR3 totals 14 residues. Here the CDR3 reads CASSRQGADSDYTF. The CDR3 bases that were read are TGTGCCAGCAGCAGACAGGGGGCTGACTCC.

Of note for this clone: The gene names given are mouse names. The CDR3 spells CTCSAPGTVYEQYF. The covered CDR3 bases are TGCACCTGCAGTGCACCCGGGACTGTATAT. The chain is built from TRBV1 and TRBJ2-7, with 7 bases lining up with TRBD2. Coverage ceases 4 residues before the CDR3 finishes, and the germline J gene fills in the end. CDR1 NSQYPW and CDR2 LRSPGD come from the germline V gene (reference sequence). CDR3 length equals 14 residues.

About this clone itself: Here the gene names and germline are mouse. Within the sample, other DNA sequences also encode this same CDR3. Incomplete CDR3 DNA: TGTGCCAGCGGTGATGTGGGTGACCAAGAC. This encodes CASGDVGDQD. The CDR3 in full is CASGDVGDQDTQYF. The J gene is TRBJ2-5, the V gene TRBV13-2; D is unclear. The read comes to an end 4 residues before the CDR3 does, leaving the germline J gene to fill in the end. V lost 0 bases, J lost 1 base, and 6 bases lay in between. The germline CDR1 and CDR2 sequences are NNHNN and SYGAGS (reference sequence). CDR3 length: 14 amino acids.

Many counts were recorded for this clone. Mouse gene names apply. The observed sequence ends 4 residues before the CDR3 terminus, with the missing tail filled in from the germline J gene. The chain employs TRBV17 and TRBJ2-2; 8 nucleotides line up with TRBD1. V lost 4 bases, J lost 0 bases, and 1 base stayed unmatched. CDR1 is MNHDT, CDR2 YYDKIL, per germline. This CDR3 comprises 15 residues. The CDR3 here is CASSKQGANTGQLYF. The sequenced CDR3 bases are TGTGCTAGCAGTAAACAGGGGGCAAACACCGGG.

A word on this clone: Gene labels here are mouse ones. The sequenced part of the CDR3 DNA is TGTGCCAGCAGTATAGAGACAGGGGGATCGCCC. Translated: CASSIETGGSP. The complete CDR3 reads CASSIETGGSPLYF. This chain links TRBV19 with TRBJ1-6; 9 nucleotides line up with TRBD1. The read is 3 residues too short to cover the CDR3 end, so that end is filled in from the germline J gene. TRBJ1-6 carries the ORF label, with uncertain function. The CDR3 loop spans 14 amino acids. Germline V lookup: CDR1 FNHDT, CDR2 SITEND (reference sequence). With 0 bases clipped from V and 10 bases from J, the junction kept 2 bases outside the gene matches.

In its sample, this clone was seen many times. Germline and genes: mouse. Read data end 4 residues before the CDR3 end; the end is taken from the germline J gene. V gene TRBV1 combines with J gene TRBJ1-2; a possible D gene is TRBD1 (6 bases). Per germline, CDR1 NSQYPW and CDR2 LRSPGD (reference sequence). CDR3 length equals 13 residues. CDR3 residues: CTCSASRGADYTF. The CDR3 DNA, read in part, is TGCACCTGCAGTGCAAGCAGGGGTGCC.

This clone was counted a few times. The gene names here belong to mouse. The read gets to within 4 residues of the CDR3 end, and the germline J gene fills in the rest. Other DNA sequences in this specimen translate into the identical CDR3. The genes are TRBV19 and TRBJ2-7; TRBD2 agrees at 7 bases. Trimming cost V 6 bases and J 0 bases; bases outside gene matches: 3. This CDR3 is built from 13 residues. The germline gives CDR1 FNHDT, CDR2 SITEND (reference sequence). The CDR3: CASKTGPSYEQYF. CDR3 DNA (partial): TGTGCCAGCAAGACTGGGCCCTCCTAT.

This clone was found a few times. Gene names and germline match the mouse. The read is 3 residues too short to cover the CDR3 end, so that end is filled in from the germline J gene. The chain uses TRBV29 and TRBJ1-6; possible D gene TRBD1, 6 bases. TRBJ1-6 is known as an ORF, though its function is uncertain. The CDR3 sequence is 13 residues long. V dropped 6 bases and J dropped 7 bases, with 10 bases sitting between them. CDR1 is MSHET, CDR2 SYDVDS, per germline. The part of the CDR3 DNA that was read is TGTGCTAGCAGAACGGACAGAAATTCGCCC. As protein: CASRTDRNSP. In full, the CDR3 reads CASRTDRNSPLYF.

As concerns this clone: The gene names given are mouse names. The read comes to an end 4 residues before the CDR3 does, leaving the germline J gene to fill in the end. The chain uses TRBV29 and TRBJ2-4; maybe TRBD1 (5 bases). Germline V gives CDR1 MSHET, CDR2 SYDVDS. The CDR3 loop spans 13 amino acids. The DNA read from the CDR3 is TGTGCTAGCACCCAGGGAGGGGAAAAC. This translates into CASTQGGEN. The whole CDR3 protein reads CASTQGGENTLYF.

Only a few counts were recorded for this clone. The gene names here belong to mouse. The read ends 4 residues shy of where the CDR3 ends; the end is completed using the germline J gene. The V gene is TRBV1, the J gene TRBJ2-1, with D perhaps TRBD1 (5 bases). The germline V gene has CDR1 NSQYPW and CDR2 LRSPGD (reference sequence). This CDR3 region has 16 residues. CDR3 protein: CTCSADPPRVGAEQFF. The covered CDR3 bases are TGCACCTGCAGTGCAGACCCCCCCAGGGTCGGAGCT.

As regards this clone: These gene names are mouse names. From the germline J gene comes the end of the CDR3, since the read stops 4 residues before it. The rearrangement uses TRBV5 and TRBJ2-2, with D possibly matching TRBD2 (7 bases). The CDR3 is 17 residues long. The germline gives CDR1 LGHNA, CDR2 YNLKQL (reference sequence). V was shortened by 4 bases and J by 0 bases, with 15 bases between the two germline ends. The CDR3 bases that were read are TGTGCCAGCAGCCTTGGGGGGCGATCTTCAAACACCGGG. Its translation: CASSLGGRSSNTG. The full CDR3 reads CASSLGGRSSNTGQLYF.

In this sample, this clone turned up a few times. Mouse names are used for the genes. CDR3 in amino acids: CASSMTGTNYAEQFF. Partial CDR3 DNA: TGTGCCAGCAGTATGACCGGGACAAACTATGCT. V gene TRBV19 combines with J gene TRBJ2-1, with D possibly TRBD1 on 6 matching bases. The read ends 4 residues shy of where the CDR3 ends; the end is completed using the germline J gene. The CDR3 is 15 amino acids. V dropped 2 bases and J dropped 1 base, with 10 bases sitting between them. Germline CDR1 FNHDT, CDR2 SITEND (reference sequence).

The table lists this clone with a few counts. Germline and genes here are mouse. The CDR3 end is not reached by the read, which stops 4 residues before it; the germline J gene fills it in. This chain uses TRBV31 with TRBJ2-5; TRBD2 matches 8 bases. Germline V gene sequence: CDR1 GKSSPN, CDR2 SITVG. Unmatched junction bases numbered 4, after V lost 5 bases and J lost 3 bases. There are 13 residues in the CDR3. The CDR3 sequence is CAWLGLVQDTQYF. The DNA read from the CDR3 is TGTGCCTGGTTGGGACTGGTGCAAGAC.

Worth noting for this clone: The germline and genes are mouse ones. The CDR3 extends 4 residues past the end of the read, so its final part is completed from the germline J gene. The chain couples TRBV19 to TRBJ2-3; D ambiguous. CDR1 FNHDT and CDR2 SITEND come from the germline V gene (reference sequence). The CDR3 spans 11 residues. The CDR3 DNA, read in part, is TGTGCCAGTCGAGTGGGAGAA. It specifies CASRVGE. The CDR3 in its entirety is CASRVGETLYF.

This clone was seen only a few times. Gene names and germline refer to mouse. The CDR3 end falls 4 residues outside the read, so it is completed with the germline J gene. In the same sample, other DNA sequences code for this CDR3. The chain uses TRBV5 and TRBJ2-7, with D perhaps matching TRBD2 (6 bases). Trimming shortened V by 0 bases and J by 2 bases, and 8 bases separated the two germline ends. The CDR3 covers 14 residues. CDR1 and CDR2 (germline): LGHNA, YNLKQL (reference sequence). CDR3 DNA (partial): TGTGCCAGCAGCCAAGACTGGGGAGCCTAT. It encodes CASSQDWGAY. The whole CDR3 protein is CASSQDWGAYEQYF.

Only a few counts were recorded for this clone. Each gene name is a mouse one. The CDR3 end is not reached by the read, which stops 4 residues before it; the germline J gene fills it in. This rearrangement joins TRBV29 to TRBJ2-1, with D tentatively TRBD1 (5 bases). Germline V gives CDR1 MSHET, CDR2 SYDVDS. The CDR3 is 14 amino acids. V lost 3 bases and J lost 1, with 7 bases in between. CDR3 residues: CASSFGQNYAEQFF. Partial CDR3 DNA: TGTGCTAGCAGTTTCGGACAAAACTATGCT. Full variable domain (missing parts from reference TRBV29 and TRBJ2-1): DMKVTQMPRYLIKRMGENVLLECGQDMSHETMYWYRQDPGLGLQLIYISYDVDSNSEGDIPKGYRVSRKKREHFSLILDSAKTNQTSVYFCASSFGQNYAEQFFGPGTRLTVL.

This clone has more than one count but fewer than ten. Mouse gene names and germline throughout. The sequence runs out 4 residues before the end of the CDR3; the remainder is reconstructed from the germline J gene. This CDR3 is also generated by other DNA sequences in the sample. This rearrangement joins TRBV12-1 to TRBJ2-2, with 9 bases identical to TRBD2. The CDR3 has 16 amino acids. Trimming cost V 1 base and J 0 bases; bases outside gene matches: 2. Germline CDR1 is SGHSN and CDR2 is HYEKVE. The CDR3 bases that were read are TGTGCCAGCTCTCTGTCTGGGGGGGCAAACACCGGG. This translates into CASSLSGGANTG. The entire CDR3 reads CASSLSGGANTGQLYF.

Comment on this clone: Each gene name is a mouse one. The CDR3 end falls 4 residues outside the read, so it is completed with the germline J gene. The genes are TRBV13-1 and TRBJ2-1; D gene unclear. V lost 0 bases and J lost 3, with 7 bases in between. CDR1 and CDR2 (germline): NSHNY, SYGAGN. The CDR3 loop spans 14 amino acids. The CDR3 is CASSDDQFYAEQFF. The CDR3 bases that were read are TGTGCCAGCAGTGATGATCAGTTCTATGCT.

Notes on this clone: The gene symbols are mouse symbols. The observed sequence ends 4 residues before the CDR3 terminus, with the missing tail filled in from the germline J gene. Other DNA sequences in the sample encode the same CDR3. The rearrangement joins TRBV1 to TRBJ2-7, with 10 nucleotides matching TRBD2. Germline V lookup: CDR1 NSQYPW, CDR2 LRSPGD (reference sequence). V lost 4 bases, J lost 3 bases, and 0 bases stayed unmatched. The CDR3 has 13 residues. CDR3 sequence reads: CTCSDWGGYEQYF. The CDR3 bases that were read are TGCACCTGCAGTGACTGGGGGGGCTAT.

This clone has only a few counts. Mouse gene names apply. The DNA read from the CDR3 is TGTGCCAGCAGTGATGGGGGACTCACCGGG. This gives the protein CASSDGGLTG. The CDR3 in full is CASSDGGLTGQLYF. The rearrangement links TRBV13-1 to TRBJ2-2; a weak D match, TRBD2 (6 bases). The read finishes 4 residues shy of the CDR3 end, and the germline J gene is used to complete it. The CDR3 is 14 amino acids. Germline values: CDR1 NSHNY, CDR2 SYGAGN. V gave up 0 bases and J gave up 4 bases, with 7 bases separating them.

Notes on this clone: The genes are named according to mouse. The read ends 4 residues early relative to the CDR3; the germline J gene fills the gap. The chain carries TRBV31 and TRBJ2-1, with TRBD2 identical over 7 bases. With V trimmed by 1 base and J by 3 bases, 3 bases remained unmatched. The CDR3 runs 14 residues. Germline CDR1 is GKSSPN and CDR2 is SITVG. CDR3 amino acids: CAWSRGGFYAEQFF. The CDR3 bases that were read are TGTGCCTGGAGTCGGGGGGGGTTCTATGCT.

Comments on this clone: Mouse germline and gene names are used. Coverage ceases 4 residues before the CDR3 finishes, and the germline J gene fills in the end. The V call is TRBV13-3, the J call TRBJ2-1; perhaps TRBD1 as D (6 bases). There are 14 residues in the CDR3. The germline V gene encodes CDR1 NNHDY and CDR2 SYVADS. V was shortened by 1 base and J by 5 bases, with 10 bases between the two germline ends. CDR3 bases read: TGTGCCAGCAGTGATAGGGGACAAAATGCT. Its translation is CASSDRGQNA. In full, the CDR3 reads CASSDRGQNAEQFF.